The rows below give T cell receptor beta chains drawn from one sample of a study of graft-versus-host responses after intestinal transplantation. TCRdb keeps only in-frame clones here, not all; method: immunoSEQ multiplex PCR. This table has approximately 70,000 clones, roughly 89% appearing once. Material: bone marrow, obtained 700 to 850 days after intestinal transplantation. All receptors derive from a human patient who received an intestinal transplant, so some T cells may come from the graft donor. Both conserved end residues are trimmed from each CDR3.

>13|TRBJ2-7|TRBV18
ASSPRSGHTYEQY
>14|TRBJ2-5|TRBV5-4
ASSLAGLRGQETQY
>12|TRBJ2-7|TRBV27
ASSEDRTSYEQY
>13|TRBJ2-1|TRBV10-3
AISGSIVSYNEQF
>11|TRBJ1-6|TRBV14
ASSLGYNSPLH
>12|TRBJ2-7|TRBV6-6
ASSYVTSGYEQY
>16|TRBJ2-3|TRBV12-2
ASRSGLAGDHNTDTQY
>10|TRBJ2-5|TRBV5-5
ASSSHQETQY
>12|TRBJ2-1|TRBV18
ASSPFLADNEQF
>16|TRBJ1-5|TRBV12-5
ASGFFPSTAFSNQPQH
>11|TRBJ2-1|TRBV7-9
ASSSTGDHEQF
>13|TRBJ2-2|TRBV9
ASSVGGDPTGELF
>11|TRBJ2-5|TRBV6-6
ASRDRGWETQY
>12|TRBJ1-5|TRBV19
ASRWAKTDQPQH
>12|TRBJ2-2|TRBV19
ATRPGLNTGELF
>12|TRBJ2-3|TRBV6-4
ASSDSTGTDTQY
>15|TRBJ1-1|TRBV13
ASSPGGRGGKNTEAF
>10|TRBJ2-7|TRBV11-2
ASSRQGDEQY
>11|TRBJ2-3|TRBV19
ASRDRVTDTQY
>11|TRBJ1-4|TRBV7-3
ASSADLGTKLF
>11|TRBJ2-5|TRBV19
ASSMGEQETQY
>12|TRBJ2-3|TRBV27
ASSFIGTSDTQY